Included here is one TCR beta chain sequence, with context. Antigen: not known. The data derive from a study of post-analysis software for immune sequencing data. cDNA libraries for TCR beta contained unique molecular identifiers. TCRdb reanalysed the PCR reads using MiXCR and keeps one entry per CDR3 protein. The sample shows hundreds of thousands of distinct CDR3 sequences, 59% of them seen only once. Germline CDR1 is MGHDK and CDR2 is SYGVNS. Between the trimmed V and J ends, which lost 0 bases and 4 bases, there was a span of 25 bases. The CDR3 is made up of 19 amino acids. General study results and limits: Controls' normalized Chao1 diversity significantly exceeded that of multiple sclerosis patients. Relative to controls, patients had about five TRBV segments at higher frequency, with TRBV5-6, TRBV5-1 and TRBV20-1 among these.

The V and J genes are TRBV25-1 and TRBJ2-7, with D possibly being TRBD2 (6 bases). The receptor comes from a girl between 2 and 10 years old with multiple sclerosis. Material: blood. CDR3 protein: CASSEYVGDGTPNRYEQYF. The CDR3 nucleotides are TGTGCCAGCAGTGAATATGTTGGGGACGGGACTCCAAACAGGTACGAGCAGTACTTC.